These 21 T cell receptor beta chains were all obtained from the same sample, sequenced in a study of cytomegalovirus exposure and HLA in healthy donors. Profiling relied on immunoSEQ multiplex PCR, and the TCRdb table lists in-frame clones only, not all of them. Here the sample spans 120,000 or so clones, approximately 81% being singletons. Input material: PBMCs. The receptors here all came from a woman under 40 in good health and CMV-seronegative.

The sample holds a few counts of this clone. J is TRBJ2-7 and V is TRBV6-1; TRBD1 matches at 8 bases. Looked up from germline, CDR1 is MNHNS and CDR2 is SASEGT. This CDR3 has 11 residues. V was pared by 5 bases and J by 6 bases, with 0 bases of the junction left unmatched. The CDR3 sequence is CASSTGGEQYF. CDR3 nucleotides: TGTGCCAGCAGTACAGGGGGCGAGCAGTACTTC.

V and J are TRBV19 and TRBJ2-1, with D perhaps matching TRBD2 (5 bases). This CDR3 is 12 amino acids long. Trimming left V 6 bases short and J 4 bases short, with 7 bases between. Germline V gene sequence: CDR1 LNHDA, CDR2 SQIVND (reference sequence). The CDR3 reads CASRTGYNEQFF. The CDR3 DNA reads as TGTGCCAGTAGGACGGGGTACAATGAGCAGTTCTTC.

V is TRBV11-3 and J is TRBJ2-1, with D possibly being TRBD2 (6 bases). The CDR3 runs to 15 residues. V lost 5 bases to trimming and J lost 0 bases, with 11 bases between them. From germline, CDR1 is SGHNT and CDR2 YENEEA. This CDR3 is CASSPLARSYNEQFF. In nucleotides, the CDR3 is TGTGCCAGCAGCCCTCTAGCGCGCTCCTACAATGAGCAGTTCTTC.

V gene TRBV7-2 combines with J gene TRBJ2-1; tentatively, D is TRBD2 (6 bases). Trimming stripped 4 bases from V and 4 bases from J, with 17 bases between. Per the germline V gene, CDR1 is SGHTA and CDR2 is FQGNSA. The CDR3 runs 16 residues. The DNA for the CDR3 is TGTGCCAGCAGCTCATCCGGGAGACCCTCATACAATGAGCAGTTCTTC. It translates to CASSSSGRPSYNEQFF.

The chain carries TRBV10-1 and TRBJ2-5, with 8 positions matching TRBD1. V shed 3 bases and J 2 bases; nucleotides not matched to a gene: 2. The CDR3 runs to 14 residues. The germline CDR1 and CDR2 sequences are WNHNN and SYGVQD (reference sequence). The CDR3 region has the DNA TGCGCCAGCAGTGATCGGACAGGGCAAGAGACCCAGTACTTC. It translates to CASSDRTGQETQYF.

The chain carries TRBV7-2 and TRBJ1-1; D might be TRBD1 (6 bases). The CDR3 has 15 residues. Germline CDR1 and CDR2: SGHTA and FQGNSA. Trimming removed 1 base from V and 6 bases from J, with 15 bases in between. The CDR3 sequence: CASSLEAGAVAEAFF. The CDR3 DNA follows: TGTGCCAGCAGCTTAGAAGCGGGGGCGGTAGCTGAAGCTTTCTTT.

This clone occurred many times. J is TRBJ1-3 and V is TRBV30, with a tentative D call TRBD1 (6 bases). Trimming pared 7 bases from V and 4 bases from J, leaving 17 bases between. Germline CDR1 reads GTSNPN; CDR2 reads SVGIG (reference sequence). This CDR3 is built from 14 residues. CDR3 DNA: TGTGCCTCTGGTAGGGGGACGCCCGGAAACACCATATATTTT. It is translated as CASGRGTPGNTIYF.

The chain uses TRBV19 and TRBJ2-1, with 10 nucleotides matching TRBD2. CDR3 length equals 15 residues. Trimming removed 5 bases from V and 9 bases from J; junction bases left unmatched: 10. Germline V gives CDR1 LNHDA, CDR2 SQIVND (reference sequence). The DNA of the CDR3 is TGTGCCAGTAGTGCCCCTAGCGGGGGAAAGGTTGAGCAGTTCTTC. Protein product: CASSAPSGGKVEQFF. Using reference TRBV19 and TRBJ2-1 for the parts outside the CDR3, the full variable domain is DGGITQSPKYLFRKEGQNVTLSCEQNLNHDAMYWYRQDPGQGLRLIYYSQIVNDFQKGDIAEGYSVSREKKESFPLTVTSAQKNPTAFYLCASSAPSGGKVEQFFGPGTRLTVL.

The chain is built from TRBV5-4 and TRBJ1-2; 8 bases fit TRBD1. Germline V lookup: CDR1 SGHNT, CDR2 YYREEE (reference sequence). The length of the CDR3 is 14 residues. Trimming cost V 6 bases and J 8 bases; bases outside gene matches: 12. Written as DNA, the CDR3 is TGTGCCAGCAACGCAGGGGGCGCGTTTAGAGGCTACACCTTC. It specifies CASNAGGAFRGYTF.

The chain combines TRBV9 with TRBJ1-1, with D perhaps matching TRBD1 (5 bases). The CDR3 has 14 amino acids. Germline CDR1 and CDR2: SGDLS and YYNGEE. Trimming cost V 0 bases and J 4 bases, with 10 bases left between them. CDR3 protein: CASSVVGGGTEAFF. CDR3 nucleotides: TGTGCCAGCAGCGTAGTGGGGGGTGGCACTGAAGCTTTCTTT.

This clone was recorded only once. The chain uses TRBV19 and TRBJ1-5; 10 bases are a match to TRBD1. This CDR3 has 16 amino acids. The germline CDR1 and CDR2 sequences are LNHDA and SQIVND (reference sequence). V gave up 10 bases and J gave up 4 bases; unmatched junction bases: 13. The CDR3 DNA sequence: TGTGCCACACTGGACAGGGGGAGAAGTGGTAATCAGCCCCAGCATTTT. This codes for CATLDRGRSGNQPQHF.

V usage is TRBV6-1 and J usage is TRBJ1-2, with D unclear. In germline, CDR1 is MNHNS, CDR2 SASEGT. V shed 0 bases and J shed 4 bases, with 12 bases lying between them. This CDR3 has 15 residues. CDR3 DNA sequence: TGTGCCAGCAGTGAAGCGGCCATGCAGCGCTATGGCTACACCTTC. Translating gives CASSEAAMQRYGYTF.

This rearrangement joins TRBV5-4 to TRBJ1-1, with no clear D. Trimming cost V 0 bases and J 6 bases, with 6 bases left between them. The CDR3 has 12 residues. Germline V gene data show CDR1 as SGHNT and CDR2 as YYREEE (reference sequence). In DNA, the CDR3 is TGTGCCAGCAGCTTGGGGTCGGCTGAAGCTTTCTTT. Translation: CASSLGSAEAFF.

The chain combines TRBV12-5 with TRBJ2-2; 9 positions match TRBD1. With 7 bases clipped from V and 3 bases from J, the junction kept 6 bases outside the gene matches. The CDR3 is 15 amino acids. Per germline, CDR1 LGHNT and CDR2 FRNRAP. CDR3 region: CASAPWDRDTGELFF. The CDR3 DNA follows: TGTGCTAGTGCCCCTTGGGACAGGGACACCGGGGAGCTGTTTTTT.

This chain joins TRBV7-2 and TRBJ2-7, with a weak D call TRBD2 (6 bases). With 6 bases removed from V and 0 bases from J, the gap between germline ends came to 18 bases. Looked up from germline, CDR1 is SGHTA and CDR2 is FQGNSA. This CDR3 is built from 16 residues. In nucleotides, the CDR3 is TGTGCCAGCAGGTGGGCGGGACGGGCCAGCTCCTACGAGCAGTACTTC. This gives the protein CASRWAGRASSYEQYF.

This clone has a single count. The chain combines TRBV30 with TRBJ2-3; TRBD2 agrees at 14 bases. Per the germline V gene, CDR1 is GTSNPN and CDR2 is SVGIG (reference sequence). The CDR3 runs 15 residues. Unmatched junction bases numbered 4, after V lost 4 bases and J lost 4 bases. The CDR3 is CAWTRLAGGPDTQYF. CDR3 DNA: TGTGCCTGGACCCGACTAGCGGGGGGGCCAGATACGCAGTATTTT.

The rearrangement uses TRBV9 and TRBJ1-4; TRBD1 might be the D (6 bases). Germline V gene lookup returns CDR1 SGDLS and CDR2 YYNGEE. V lost 2 bases and J lost 3, with 11 bases in between. This CDR3 contains 15 residues. Here the CDR3 reads CASSVLGAANEKLFF. The CDR3 DNA reads as TGTGCCAGCAGCGTTTTGGGGGCGGCTAATGAAAAACTGTTTTTT.

This chain uses TRBV4-1 with TRBJ2-3; D is perhaps TRBD2 (5 bases). The CDR3 spans 14 residues. CDR1 is MGHRA, CDR2 YSYEKL, per germline. Trimming shortened V by 0 bases and J by 3 bases, and 7 bases separated the two germline ends. CDR3 amino acids: CASSQDSGTDTQYF. The CDR3 DNA sequence: TGCGCCAGCAGCCAAGATTCGGGGACAGATACGCAGTATTTT.

The chain carries TRBV15 and TRBJ1-4; D remains unclear. Between the trimmed V and J ends, which lost 1 base and 7 bases, there was a span of 4 bases. Germline V CDR1 and CDR2: LNHNV, YYDKDF (reference sequence). CDR3 length: 12 residues. In DNA, the CDR3 is TGTGCCACCAGCAGAGTCGGTGAAAAACTGTTTTTT. Translated, it gives CATSRVGEKLFF.

This chain joins TRBV10-3 and TRBJ1-5; D ambiguous. V gave up 2 bases and J gave up 4 bases, with 9 bases separating them. The CDR3 extends over 14 amino acids. Germline CDR1 ENHRY, CDR2 SYGVKD. The CDR3 DNA reads TGTGCCATCAGTGAGGAGGGTTTTAATCAGCCCCAGCATTTT. This codes for CAISEEGFNQPQHF.

CDR3 DNA sequence: TGTGCCAGCAGCTCGACACGGTCTTACACCGGGGAGCTGTTTTTT. Its protein is CASSSTRSYTGELFF. The chain recombines TRBV11-3 with TRBJ2-2; D ambiguous. CDR3 length: 15 amino acids. From germline, CDR1 is SGHNT and CDR2 YENEEA. The V end lost 4 bases, the J end lost 3 bases, and 12 bases lay between the germline ends.